This TCR beta chain was observed in a study of CD8 T cells in ankylosing spondylitis. To note about this clonotype: The antigen is undetermined.

Libraries of TCR beta came from quantitative 5'-RACE with molecular barcodes. In TCRdb, the 5' RACE reads were re-called with MiXCR into one record per CDR3 protein. Here the sample spans 500,000 to 550,000 distinct CDR3 sequences, over 9.5% being singletons. The germline V gene has CDR1 SQVTM and CDR2 ANQGSEA. The CDR3 contains 13 residues. V gave up 2 bases and J gave up 7 bases, with 14 bases separating them. Points from the study as a whole: One TCR beta motif, made up of fewer than 10 highly homologous variants, appeared characteristic of ankylosing spondylitis blood.

V and J are TRBV29-1 and TRBJ1-2, with a weak D call TRBD1 (5 bases). Sequencing was performed on blood, either unsorted or a sorted T cell fraction (not recorded which). This TCR derives from a male donor with ankylosing spondylitis. The CDR3, as DNA: TGCAGCGTTGAAAGGGGCGAAGGGAGTGGCTACACCTTC. Amino acids: CSVERGEGSGYTF.